The text below deals with one TCR beta chain. This clonotype has only a few counts. Its antigen has not been determined. Base quality data are lacking; no much larger clone is found one base away. This sample is part of a study of post-analysis software for immune sequencing data (dated by TCRdb to the mid-2010s). Study-level background: Relapsing-remitting, secondary progressive and progressive-relapsing multiple sclerosis were recorded as disease courses, and subtype annotation was lacking for some patients. The multiple sclerosis patient repertoires were compared with roughly twelve previously published healthy control repertoires from donors aged roughly 6 to 27 years. A subset of samples was prepared in parallel using single-end sample barcoding, then pooled and co-amplified after Illumina adapter ligation. What the study reported, not specific to this receptor: Direct clustering with F measure showed strong co-clustering of samples prepared in the same batch, prompting a batch-effect correction. The control group was slightly older than the multiple sclerosis patient group. Patients showed significantly higher frequencies than controls for about 5 TRBV segments, among them TRBV5-6, TRBV5-1 and TRBV20-1. Compared with controls, multiple sclerosis patients had significantly lower normalized Chao1 diversity, a finding suggesting substantial peripheral T-cell clonal expansion.

To demonstrate the VDJtools post-analysis software, TCR beta repertoires were profiled from the peripheral blood of about 13 young patients with multiple sclerosis. The multiple sclerosis patients were children and adolescents ranging in age from 6 to 15 years. Libraries were constructed by PCR. Sequenced using an Illumina HiSeq 2500. Unique molecular identifiers were incorporated into TCR beta cDNA libraries to reduce PCR and sequencing biases. Every 1 to 10 million input T cells yielded 500,000 or so cDNA molecules, meaning each molecule approximated one T cell. The patient libraries were prepared and sequenced with the same protocol used for the earlier healthy control dataset. Samples belonging to the same batch were prepared together, multiplexed and sequenced on a shared HiSeq lane. The original methods were these. Raw barcoded reads were processed with MIGEC, and single-read molecular identifier groups were discarded before consensus assembly and CDR3 extraction. Clonotype tables were post-analysed with VDJtools, and diversity was normalized by down-sampling all datasets to the smallest sample size. To correct batch-related cross-sample contamination, repertoire overlap clustering matched CDR3 amino acid sequences but not nucleotide sequences. The public reads were quality trimmed at Q25 with fastp and then assembled into clones with MiXCR by TCRdb, keeping productive beta chains. For every CDR3 protein sequence, its rows merge into one entry that carries the most common genes and DNA. TCRdb, not the original authors, processed these V and J calls. This sample has around 710,000 distinct CDR3 sequences in its table, and 35% to 55% of those were observed once. The ten largest account for 4.9% of the sample.

From V the trimming removes 7 bases and from J it removes 3 bases, while the gene matches leave 2 bases of the junction unaccounted for. Including the terminal cysteine and phenylalanine, the CDR3 comprises 12 residues. The retained sequence is limited to the CDR3, 36 bases, with the frame set at the first base. From a lookup of the germline V gene, CDR1 and CDR2 are SQVTM and ANQGSEA. The rearrangement combines TRBV29-1 with TRBJ1-4; 7 bases in between match TRBD1. The sample comprised blood. The source of this sequence is a girl aged 5 to 17 with multiple sclerosis. DNA sequence: TGCAGCGCCGGACAGGCTAATGAAAAACTGTTTTTT. Its protein product is CSAGQANEKLFF.